Shown below are 7 T cell receptor beta chains from a single sample sequenced in a study of cytomegalovirus exposure and HLA in healthy donors. The PCR was carried out with 60 Vbeta primers and 13 Jbeta primers. Repertoires were generated with immunoSEQ multiplex PCR, while TCRdb's copy carries only in-frame clones and drops some. The sample lists around 91,000 clones; roughly 78% were seen once. Sequencing was done on a sample of PBMCs. All receptors derive from a male donor in good health and CMV-seropositive.

The chain has TRBV6-5 and TRBJ2-7, with TRBD1 identical over 9 bases. There are 14 residues in the CDR3. Germline V gives CDR1 MNHEY, CDR2 SVGAGI. Trimming at V came to 8 bases and at J to 2 bases, leaving 7 bases not matched to a gene. The CDR3: CASAGGQGTYEQYF. The CDR3 DNA reads TGTGCCAGCGCCGGGGGACAGGGCACCTACGAGCAGTACTTC.

This chain joins TRBV27 and TRBJ2-3; perhaps TRBD2 as D (5 bases). CDR3 size: 14 residues. Germline V lookup: CDR1 MNHEY, CDR2 SMNVEV (reference sequence). In DNA, the CDR3 is TGTGCTACGGATTCGGGAAGATCCACAGATACGCAGTATTTT. Its protein product is CATDSGRSTDTQYF.

This chain connects TRBV10-3 to TRBJ2-3; TRBD2 agrees at 8 bases. Germline V CDR1 and CDR2: ENHRY, SYGVKD. The length of the CDR3 is 15 residues. V shed 6 bases and J 2 bases; nucleotides not matched to a gene: 7. CDR3 region: CAIRGGLAPTDTQYF. The DNA for the CDR3 is TGTGCCATCAGAGGAGGACTAGCCCCCACAGATACGCAGTATTTT.

The rearrangement joins TRBV2 to TRBJ2-7; D is undetermined. The V gene's germline CDR1 is SNHLY and CDR2 FYNNEI. V lost 2 bases, J lost 2 bases, and 7 bases lay in between. The CDR3 contains 13 residues. The CDR3 sequence is CASSENFPYEQYF. CDR3 bases: TGTGCCAGCAGTGAAAACTTCCCCTACGAGCAGTACTTC.

The chain combines TRBV7-2 with TRBJ2-5; 12 bases map to TRBD2. Germline-derived CDR1 and CDR2 are SGHTA and FQGNSA. The CDR3 consists of 14 residues. With V trimmed by 5 bases and J by 4 bases, 2 bases remained unmatched. The CDR3 nucleotides are TGTGCCAGCAGCCCGGGACTAGCGGGAGAGACCCAGTACTTC. Translation gives CASSPGLAGETQYF.

This rearrangement joins TRBV4-1 to TRBJ1-2; D unresolved. The V gene lost 0 bases and the J gene lost 0 bases, with 11 bases spanning the gap. Germline V gene lookup returns CDR1 MGHRA and CDR2 YSYEKL. CDR3 length: 16 residues. The CDR3 DNA follows: TGCGCCAGCAGCCAAGATCCCCAGCGAGCTAACTATGGCTACACCTTC. Its translation: CASSQDPQRANYGYTF.

This rearrangement joins TRBV28 to TRBJ2-2; D is unresolved. The CDR3 has 12 residues. Germline V lookup: CDR1 MDHEN, CDR2 SYDVKM. V shed 2 bases and J shed 7 bases, with 5 bases lying between them. This chain's CDR3 is CASSLVLGELFF. The CDR3, as DNA: TGTGCCAGCAGTTTAGTACTCGGGGAGCTGTTTTTT.